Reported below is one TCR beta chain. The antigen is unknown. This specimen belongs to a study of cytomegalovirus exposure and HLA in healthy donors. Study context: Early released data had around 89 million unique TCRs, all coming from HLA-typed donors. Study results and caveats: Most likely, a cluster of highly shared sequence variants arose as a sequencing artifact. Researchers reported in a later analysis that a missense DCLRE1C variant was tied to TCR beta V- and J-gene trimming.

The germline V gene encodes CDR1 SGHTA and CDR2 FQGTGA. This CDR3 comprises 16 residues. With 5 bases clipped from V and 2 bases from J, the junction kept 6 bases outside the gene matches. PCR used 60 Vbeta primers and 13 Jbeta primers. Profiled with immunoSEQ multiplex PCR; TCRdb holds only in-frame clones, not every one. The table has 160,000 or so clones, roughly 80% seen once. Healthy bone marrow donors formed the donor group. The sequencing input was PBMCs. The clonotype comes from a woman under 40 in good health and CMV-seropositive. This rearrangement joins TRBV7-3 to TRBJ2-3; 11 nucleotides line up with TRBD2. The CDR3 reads CASSLGLAVDTDTQYF. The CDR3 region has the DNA TGTGCCAGCAGCCTGGGACTAGCGGTAGACACAGATACGCAGTATTTT. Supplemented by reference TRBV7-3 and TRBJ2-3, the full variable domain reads GAGVSQTPSNKVTEKGKYVELRCDPISGHTALYWYRQSLGQGPEFLIYFQGTGAADDSGLPNDRFFAVRPEGSVSTLKIQRTERGDSAVYLCASSLGLAVDTDTQYFGPGTRLTVL.